This entry lists 23 T cell receptor beta chains sequenced from one sample in a study of neoadjuvant anti-PD-1 for oral cavity cancer. TCRdb keeps only in-frame clones here, not all; method: immunoSEQ multiplex PCR. The sample includes roughly 25,000 clones, 27% of them seen just once. The time point was: after neoadjuvant nivolumab, at surgical resection. This sample comprised tumor tissue, obtained after nivolumab (anti-PD-1) treatment. The receptors stem from a person aged 35-79 years with oral cavity squamous cell carcinoma.

This clone was recorded a few times. The J gene is TRBJ1-1, the V gene TRBV9, with a weak D call TRBD1 (5 bases). CDR3 size: 15 residues. In germline, CDR1 is SGDLS, CDR2 YYNGEE. The V and J ends lost 3 bases and 5 bases respectively, with 17 bases between them. The CDR3 spells CASSEGWERRTEAFF. The CDR3 DNA reads as TGTGCCAGCAGCGAGGGGTGGGAGAGGAGAACTGAAGCTTTCTTT.

J is TRBJ1-2 and V is TRBV28; D gene uncertain. Trimming stripped 6 bases from V and 0 bases from J, with 8 bases between. The CDR3 runs 13 residues. Germline CDR1 MDHEN, CDR2 SYDVKM. The DNA of the CDR3 is TGTGCCAGCAGGATTGGGGCTAACTATGGCTACACCTTC. It codes for CASRIGANYGYTF.

CDR3 sequence: CASSFYSGGVSRPDTQYF. CDR3 bases: TGTGCCAGCAGTTTTTATTCGGGGGGCGTGAGTCGGCCAGATACGCAGTATTTT. The chain links TRBV27 to TRBJ2-3, with a tentative D call TRBD2 (7 bases). This CDR3 has 18 residues. The germline V gene has CDR1 MNHEY and CDR2 SMNVEV (reference sequence). The V gene lost 3 bases and the J gene lost 4 bases, with 23 bases spanning the gap.

This sequence joins TRBV7-9 and TRBJ2-2; the match to TRBD1 covers 9 bases. The germline V gene encodes CDR1 SEHNR and CDR2 FQNEAQ (reference sequence). V shed 4 bases, J shed 5 bases, and the junction held 5 bases outside the gene matches. There are 15 residues in the CDR3. The CDR3 bases are TGTGCCAGCAGCTCCCGACAGGGGGAGACCGGGGAGCTGTTTTTT. Its protein is CASSSRQGETGELFF.

The rearrangement uses TRBV5-1 and TRBJ2-5, with TRBD2 as a possible D gene (5 bases). The germline V and J ends were trimmed by 6 bases and 0 bases, with 9 bases remaining between them. This CDR3 has 13 amino acids. Looked up from germline, CDR1 is SGHRS and CDR2 is YFSETQ. The CDR3 bases are TGCGCCAGCAAACGGGGAGACCAAGAGACCCAGTACTTC. It codes for CASKRGDQETQYF.

The CDR3 coding sequence is TGCAGCGTTGACGGTGGGAGGGACTCCTACAATGAGCAGTTCTTC. Amino acid sequence: CSVDGGRDSYNEQFF. The gene calls are TRBV29-1 and TRBJ2-1; the match to TRBD2 covers 7 bases. The CDR3 spans 15 residues. V dropped 3 bases and J dropped 0; count of bases not matched to a gene: 5. Germline CDR1 is SQVTM and CDR2 is ANQGSEA.

The CDR3 reads CASSRPTGLAEQETQYF. DNA for the CDR3: TGTGCCAGCAGCAGACCTACCGGACTAGCGGAGCAAGAGACCCAGTACTTC. The genes are TRBV28 and TRBJ2-5; 10 nucleotides align to TRBD2. Germline values: CDR1 MDHEN, CDR2 SYDVKM. The CDR3 length is 17 residues. The J segment lost 2 bases and the V segment lost 6 bases, leaving 12 bases of the junction unmatched.

This clone was seen only a few times. The rearrangement links TRBV27 to TRBJ2-2; 8 bases agree with TRBD1. Unmatched junction bases numbered 8, after V lost 6 bases and J lost 5 bases. Germline V gene data show CDR1 as MNHEY and CDR2 as SMNVEV (reference sequence). CDR3 length equals 15 residues. Here the CDR3 reads CASSQGALQTGELFF. The DNA for the CDR3 is TGTGCCAGCAGCCAGGGGGCCCTTCAAACCGGGGAGCTGTTTTTT.

The rearrangement joins TRBV5-6 to TRBJ2-5; 8 bases fit TRBD1. Unmatched junction bases numbered 6, after V lost 4 bases and J lost 4 bases. Germline values: CDR1 SGHDT, CDR2 YYEEEE. The CDR3 sequence is 14 residues long. This chain's CDR3 is CASSRGQARETQYF. CDR3 in DNA: TGTGCCAGCAGCCGGGGACAGGCGCGAGAGACCCAGTACTTC.

The rearrangement links TRBV2 to TRBJ1-5; D may be TRBD1 (6 bases). Trimming removed 4 bases at V and 7 bases at J, with 17 bases between. The CDR3 is 15 residues long. The germline V gene encodes CDR1 SNHLY and CDR2 FYNNEI. CDR3 sequence: CASSAQTGGEQPQHF. The CDR3 nucleotides are TGTGCCAGCAGTGCTCAGACAGGAGGAGAACAGCCCCAGCATTTT.

The sample holds a few counts of this clone. CDR3 region: CASSKNTEAFF. In DNA form, the CDR3 reads TGCGCCAGCAGCAAGAACACTGAAGCTTTCTTT. The V and J genes are TRBV5-1 and TRBJ1-1; D gene ambiguous. CDR3 length: 11 residues. Trimming cost V 4 bases and J 1 base, with 2 bases left between them. Germline CDR1 and CDR2: SGHRS and YFSETQ.

The chain employs TRBV21-1 and TRBJ2-7; the table's D call TRBD2 went unverified against the DNA. TRBV21-1 counts as a pseudogene. This CDR3 contains 9 residues. The CDR3 loop reads CASGERFHF. In DNA form, the CDR3 reads TGTGCCAGCGGGGAGAGGTTTCACTTC.

The chain recombines TRBV9 with TRBJ2-5; 7 bases match TRBD2. Germline CDR1 is SGDLS and CDR2 is YYNGEE. The V segment lost 2 bases and the J segment 4 bases; nucleotides outside the gene matches: 5. The CDR3 covers 14 residues. The CDR3 nucleotides read TGTGCCAGCAGCGTCGCACTAGCGCCAGAGACCCAGTACTTC. The encoded protein is CASSVALAPETQYF.

This chain joins TRBV29-1 and TRBJ1-1; no clear D gene. Germline CDR1 SQVTM, CDR2 ANQGSEA. Between the trimmed V and J ends, which lost 7 bases and 6 bases, there was a span of 15 bases. CDR3 length equals 12 residues. The CDR3 here is CSAQTRGSEAFF. The CDR3 DNA reads TGCAGCGCTCAGACTCGAGGCTCTGAAGCTTTCTTT.

The CDR3 coding sequence is TGCGCCAGCAGCCAAGATCCCTTGGCTTGGGTGGACATTCAGTACTTC. Its protein is CASSQDPLAWVDIQYF. The rearrangement joins TRBV4-1 to TRBJ2-4; D gene uncertain. Trimming left V 0 bases short and J 8 bases short, with 17 bases between. The CDR3 extends over 16 amino acids. From germline, CDR1 is MGHRA and CDR2 YSYEKL.

The chain links TRBV19 to TRBJ2-3, with 8 bases identical to TRBD2. CDR1 and CDR2 (germline): LNHDA, SQIVND (reference sequence). The CDR3 length is 16 residues. The V segment lost 5 bases and the J segment 2 bases; nucleotides outside the gene matches: 9. The CDR3 nucleotides read TGTGCCAGTAGTTCGTCAGCGGGAGCGGCCACAGATACGCAGTATTTT. Translating gives CASSSSAGAATDTQYF. The full variable domain, with the rest looked up from reference TRBV19 and TRBJ2-3, is DGGITQSPKYLFRKEGQNVTLSCEQNLNHDAMYWYRQDPGQGLRLIYYSQIVNDFQKGDIAEGYSVSREKKESFPLTVTSAQKNPTAFYLCASSSSAGAATDTQYFGPGTRLTVL.

This clone has just a few counts. The chain carries TRBV5-1 and TRBJ2-2; the D gene could be TRBD1 or TRBD2 (6 bases each). Trimming took off 7 bases at V and 0 bases at J, with 16 bases between the two ends. CDR1 and CDR2 from the germline V gene are SGHRS and YFSETQ. The CDR3 is 16 amino acids. DNA of the CDR3: TGCGCCAGCTCCGCGGGACACCTGACGAACACCGGGGAGCTGTTTTTT. This sequence encodes CASSAGHLTNTGELFF.

This rearrangement joins TRBV5-1 to TRBJ2-1, with unresolved D. CDR1 is SGHRS, CDR2 YFSETQ, per germline. The length of the CDR3 is 12 residues. V was shortened by 4 bases and J by 6 bases, with 8 bases between the two germline ends. CDR3 residues: CASSVMANEQFF. CDR3 sequence (DNA): TGCGCCAGCAGCGTCATGGCCAATGAGCAGTTCTTC.

The CDR3 DNA reads as TGTGCCAGTAGTAGAGGGTATGGCGGATTCGGCTATGGCTACACCTTC. It encodes CASSRGYGGFGYGYTF. The chain has TRBV19 and TRBJ1-2; D call uncertain. Germline CDR1 and CDR2: LNHDA and SQIVND (reference sequence). The CDR3 runs 16 residues. Trimming took off 4 bases at V and 4 bases at J, with 19 bases between the two ends.

This clone was seen at least ten times. This chain connects TRBV19 to TRBJ1-5; maybe TRBD1 (6 bases). Germline V CDR1 and CDR2: LNHDA, SQIVND (reference sequence). V gave up 1 base and J gave up 0 bases, with 7 bases separating them. The CDR3 spans 15 residues. The CDR3 coding sequence is TGTGCCAGTAGTATAGGGGGACATAGCAATCAGCCCCAGCATTTT. Translating gives CASSIGGHSNQPQHF.

This clone has only a few counts. The CDR3: CASSLAPTLWDEQYF. The CDR3 DNA follows: TGCGCCAGCAGCTTGGCCCCCACCCTGTGGGACGAGCAGTACTTC. The chain has TRBV5-1 and TRBJ2-7, with no clear D. In germline, CDR1 is SGHRS, CDR2 YFSETQ. The CDR3 sequence is 15 residues long. Trimming took 0 bases from V and 5 from J, leaving 15 bases between them.

This clone was recorded a few times. The chain carries TRBV18 and TRBJ1-1; D is unclear. The germline V gene has CDR1 KGHSH and CDR2 LQKENI. CDR3 length: 15 amino acids. The V gene lost 0 bases and the J gene lost 1 base, with 9 bases spanning the gap. This CDR3 reads CASSPPSRPNTEAFF. The DNA of the CDR3 is TGTGCCAGCTCACCACCTAGCAGGCCGAACACTGAAGCTTTCTTT.

This clone was detected only a few times. The V and J genes are TRBV15 and TRBJ2-3; 7 bases match TRBD1. The CDR3 spans 14 residues. The junction had 6 bases not matched to a gene; V was cut back by 3 bases and J by 6 bases. Germline assignment: CDR1 LNHNV and CDR2 YYDKDF (reference sequence). CDR3 nucleotides: TGTGCCACCAGCAGCCTCTCACAGGGGGATACGCAGTATTTT. Translating gives CATSSLSQGDTQYF.